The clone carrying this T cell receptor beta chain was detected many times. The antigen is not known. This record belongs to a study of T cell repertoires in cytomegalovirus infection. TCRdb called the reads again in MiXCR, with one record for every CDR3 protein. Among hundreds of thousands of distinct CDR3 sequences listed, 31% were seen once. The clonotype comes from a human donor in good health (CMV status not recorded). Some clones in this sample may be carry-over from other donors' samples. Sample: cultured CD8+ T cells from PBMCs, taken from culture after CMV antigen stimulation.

CDR3 sequence reads: CASSYRGDNQPQHF. The CDR3 nucleotides read TGTGCCAGCAGCTACAGGGGCGACAATCAGCCCCAGCATTTT. The chain carries TRBV27 and TRBJ1-5; 7 positions agree with TRBD1. Germline V lookup: CDR1 MNHEY, CDR2 SMNVEV (reference sequence). The V gene end was trimmed by 6 bases and the J gene end by 3 bases; junction bases not matched to a gene: 5. The CDR3 totals 14 residues.